The subject of this entry is one TCR beta chain. It lacks a known antigen. Base qualities are not provided; no much larger clone lies one nucleotide away. In total, 600 or so healthy bone marrow donors made up the cohort. All cohort members were sampled while nominally healthy, although unrecorded immune exposures were likely present. The donor tested CMV seropositive and was one of the 289 seropositive cohort members. A peripheral blood sample was provided by each donor, and peripheral blood mononuclear cells were used for TCR beta sequencing. The Qiagen DNeasy Blood Extraction Kit was used to extract genomic DNA from the blood cell samples. CDR1 and CDR2, per the germline V gene, are SGDLS and YYNGEE. Spanning cysteine to phenylalanine, the CDR3 consists of 15 amino acids. Only CDR3 DNA remains: 45 bases, in frame from the first base. The V end gives up 3 bases and the J end 8 bases, leaving 5 bases in the junction not matched to a gene.

This sample is part of a study of cytomegalovirus exposure and HLA in healthy donors (dated by TCRdb to 2017 to 2019). Broadly, across the study: An earlier analysis of 587 of the donors reported about 300 Gb of sequence data and roughly 120 million unique TCR beta sequences obtained from about 179 million T cells. To decide whether each TCR beta V gene segment behaved as functional or pseudogenic, an earlier analysis of fewer than 750 of the donors relied on high-throughput TCR beta sequencing. The study combined high-throughput TCR immunosequencing, statistical association of individual TCRs with disease status, and machine learning to predict cytomegalovirus infection status. HLA typing covered class I and class II loci at four-digit resolution. Rather than drawing on any new phenotypic data, the later analysis identified candidate immune exposures from TCR beta sequences and the way those sequences occurred across donors. About 5 DR-DQ haplotypes were handled as single units for association and clustering, since linkage in the cohort was strong. Typing coverage differed by locus: A, B, C, DRB1 and DQB1 were typed in roughly 620-630 donors, DQA1 in approximately 520, DPA1 in approximately 610, and DPB1 in roughly 450. Besides the first cohort of roughly 660 subjects, a separate validation cohort made up of roughly 120 different subjects was used. Genome-wide SNP genotypes for about 65% of the roughly 670 donors were used in a later genetic analysis, which treated that subset as a discovery cohort. Every repertoire in the discovery cohort had been generated on one and the same sequencing platform. Donor age, sex, ethnicity and CMV serostatus were compiled alongside the repertoire data. The T cell repertoires of under 750 subjects were profiled by immunosequencing and related to cytomegalovirus serostatus. An early release covering about 600 HLA-typed donors comprised 250 to 350 gigabases of sequencing data and around 80 million unique TCR sequences. To study patterns of TCR occurrence, a later analysis re-analyzed previously published TCR beta repertoires from 550 to 800 donors and added high-resolution HLA genotyping. Among roughly 370 genotyped donors of the cohort, an average of approximately 230,000 unique TCR beta nucleotide sequences were sequenced per donor, about a sixth of them non-productive. The study was designed to test whether signatures of past pathogen exposure could be identified by cataloging public T cell receptors. Among the roughly 400 genotyped donors, about 85% belonged to the genetic ancestry cluster associated with self-reported Caucasian donors. Broader findings and caveats from the paper: Correlated functional status among segregating V segments might be attributable to linkage disequilibrium, but an unknown experimental factor could not be ruled out. When HLA alleles, especially DR and DQ, strongly co-occurred, attributing TCR associations to individual alleles was difficult. In vitro tests confirmed that a few of the cytomegalovirus-associated TCR beta chains recognize cytomegalovirus antigens. Several of the top co-occurrence clusters appeared to be linked to parvovirus B19, influenza, CMV and Epstein-Barr virus, according to a later analysis. In an earlier analysis of about 600 of the donors, most TCR beta V segments appeared in productive rearrangements about 90% or about 30% of the time, broadly matching IMGT annotations. In a later analysis, most CMV-associated TCR beta chains were found to appear HLA-restricted, with HLA associations seemingly driven largely by CMV exposure. Because counts were too low, about 18 rarely observed V segments, including chromosome 9 orphons, were excluded from the earlier analysis of several hundred of the donors. In a later analysis, HLA-associated TCR beta chains were found to be more clonally expanded and to have lower generation probabilities than equally common non-associated chains. Because HLA typing was missing for some donors at each locus, association tests included only the typed subset. According to a later genetic analysis, donors in an Asian-associated ancestry cluster had fewer N-insertions in productive TCRs than the approximately 630-donor mean. Presence/absence analyses assumed roughly uniform sequencing depth across donors, an assumption that may not hold. The study listed 164 TCR beta chains as associated with cytomegalovirus. In this cohort, only TCR beta chains were sequenced, and detectable features were limited by the absence of alpha or paired-chain data. The authors suggested that the approach could potentially be generalized to other disease states and immunological phenotypes. Across donors, most TCR sequences were observed very rarely, whereas some public TCRs were present in many individuals. In a later analysis, TCR association rates were found to vary across HLA loci, with the most associated TCRs seen for DRB1 alleles and the fewest for HLA-C alleles. Some IMGT-functional V segments, including TRBV6-2 and TRBV6-3, could not be told apart with the 87-base-pair reads, so those segments were excluded. Specific HLA alleles were associated with about 17,000 TCR beta sequences at a false discovery rate of 0.05 in a later analysis. In a later genetic analysis, a missense DCLRE1C variant was associated with V-gene and J-gene trimming of TCR beta chains, and the association was replicated in an independent cohort. For the cohort, immune exposure information was limited to CMV serostatus. The classifier was reported to diagnose cytomegalovirus status with high specificity and sensitivity in both the original and validation cohorts. A cluster of highly shared sequence variants was judged likely to be a technical artifact of the sequencing pipeline. A further reported finding was that TCR beta sequences accurately predicted the HLA-A and HLA-B alleles for most subjects in the first cohort.

The library was prepared using the immunoSEQ multiplex PCR assay. The multiplex PCR relied on a mix of 60 forward primers for TCR Vbeta segments and 13 reverse primers for TCR Jbeta segments. Amplification of the CDR3 region of rearranged TCR beta genes was performed with a multiplex PCR assay on genomic DNA. On the Illumina HiSeq System, the amplified TCR beta libraries were sequenced as 87-base-pair reads. The paper's data handling went like this. A later analysis counted about 80 million unique TCR beta chains across the 666 repertoires, and about 10 million of these chains were shared by at least two donors. A nearest-neighbor algorithm error-corrected the raw reads and collapsed the reads into unique sequences, merging closely related sequences to remove PCR and sequencing errors. V, D and J gene segments were assigned by aligning CDR3 sequences to IMGT reference sequences. For a sequence to be retained, at least a six-nucleotide match to both a V gene segment and a J gene segment was required. A rearrangement was called productive if the CDR3 had no stop codons and remained in frame with V and J, and every other rearrangement was called non-productive. Following IMGT convention, CDR3 was defined as the stretch from the second conserved V-encoded cysteine up to the conserved J-encoded phenylalanine. Sequences without an unambiguous match to a single V gene segment were excluded from the earlier analysis of about 600 of the donors. In an earlier analysis of several hundred of the donors, V segments were called functional above 56.7% productive rearrangements and were called segregating when the between-donor standard deviation exceeded 5%. A statistical classification framework was built to diagnose cytomegalovirus status from the catalog of TCR beta chain sequences. V and J gene assignment, in a later analysis, came from comparing TCR nucleotide sequences with IMGT/GENE-DB human TR gene sequences. A later analysis assigned CDR3 sequences and most-parsimonious VDJ recombination scenarios with the TCRdist pipeline. In a later analysis, every TCR beta chain was defined by the combination of its CDR3 amino acid sequence and its V-gene family, and reads without a unique V-gene family were dropped. A later analysis removed 592 highly shared, low-generation-probability nucleotide sequences to deal with suspected cross-contamination and a sequencing artifact. In a later analysis, a clonal expansion index for each public chain was calculated from normalized within-repertoire ranks of inferred template counts. In a later analysis, generation probabilities were computed with a VDJ recombination model fitted to out-of-frame rearrangements, and the resulting probabilities were checked against IGoR. Hypergeometric tests were used in a later analysis to score TCR-TCR, TCR-HLA and TCR-CMV co-occurrence, with a repertoire-size bias correction applied to the TCR pairs. In a later analysis, false discovery rates were estimated by permuting HLA or CMV assignments 20 times. In a later analysis, co-occurring TCRs were grouped using DBSCAN, with TCRdist sequence similarity added in when clustering inside HLA-allele-positive subsets. For co-occurrence clustering, repertoires with fewer than 30,000 or more than 120,000 public chains were excluded, along with roughly five repertoires with anomalous nucleotide sharing. What TCRdb holds here is the immuneACCESS table cut down to in-frame rearrangements. Part of the clones is not present; checked against another copy, under half of the missing clones reflect an unresolved V gene, and the others are unexplained. For V, J and clone size, that table is used; D and trimming come from the DNA. This sample gives hundreds of thousands of clones in total; about 81% of them show up just once. 4.5% to 7% of the sample goes to the ten largest clones.

This receptor chain uses TRBV9 and TRBJ2-1; TRBD2 aligns with 13 central bases. Sequences were obtained from PBMCs. This clonotype originated in a man aged 35 to 55 in good health and CMV-seropositive. The sequenced DNA is TGTGCCAGCAGCGCCACTAGCGGGAGGGCCTATGAGCAGTTCTTC. This translates into CASSATSGRAYEQFF.